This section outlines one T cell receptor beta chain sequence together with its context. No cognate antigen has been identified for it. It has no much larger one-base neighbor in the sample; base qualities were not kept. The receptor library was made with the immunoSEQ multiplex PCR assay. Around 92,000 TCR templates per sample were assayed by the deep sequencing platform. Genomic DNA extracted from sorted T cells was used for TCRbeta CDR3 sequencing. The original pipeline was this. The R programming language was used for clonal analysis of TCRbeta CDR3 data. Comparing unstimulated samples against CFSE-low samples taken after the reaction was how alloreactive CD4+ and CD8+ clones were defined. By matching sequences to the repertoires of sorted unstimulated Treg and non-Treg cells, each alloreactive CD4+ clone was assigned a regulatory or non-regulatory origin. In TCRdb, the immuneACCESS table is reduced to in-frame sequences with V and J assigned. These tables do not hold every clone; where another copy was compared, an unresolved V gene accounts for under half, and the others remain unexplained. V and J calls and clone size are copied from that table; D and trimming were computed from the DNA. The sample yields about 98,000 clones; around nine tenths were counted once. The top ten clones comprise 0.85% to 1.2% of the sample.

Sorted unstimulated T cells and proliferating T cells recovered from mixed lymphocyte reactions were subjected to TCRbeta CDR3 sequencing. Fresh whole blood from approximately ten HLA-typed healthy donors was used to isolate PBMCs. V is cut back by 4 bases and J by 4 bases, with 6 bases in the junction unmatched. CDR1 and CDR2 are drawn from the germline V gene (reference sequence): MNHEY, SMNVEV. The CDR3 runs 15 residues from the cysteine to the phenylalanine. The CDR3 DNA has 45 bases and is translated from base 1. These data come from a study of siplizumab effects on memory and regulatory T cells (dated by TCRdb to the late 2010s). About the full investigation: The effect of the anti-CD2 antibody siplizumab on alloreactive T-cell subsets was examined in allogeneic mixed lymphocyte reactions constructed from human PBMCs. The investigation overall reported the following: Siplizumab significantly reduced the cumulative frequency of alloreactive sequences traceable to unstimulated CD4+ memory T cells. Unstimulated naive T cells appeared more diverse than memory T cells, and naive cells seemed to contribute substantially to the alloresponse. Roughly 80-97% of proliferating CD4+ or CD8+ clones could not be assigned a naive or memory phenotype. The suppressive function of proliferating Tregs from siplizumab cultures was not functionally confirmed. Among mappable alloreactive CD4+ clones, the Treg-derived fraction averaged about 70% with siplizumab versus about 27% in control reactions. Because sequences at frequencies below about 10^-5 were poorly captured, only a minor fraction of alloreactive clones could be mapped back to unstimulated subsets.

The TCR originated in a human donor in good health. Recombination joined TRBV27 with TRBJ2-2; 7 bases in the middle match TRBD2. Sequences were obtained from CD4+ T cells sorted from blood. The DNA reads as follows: TGTGCCAGCAGTTCATTTGGACTAGTCACCGGGGAGCTGTTTTTT. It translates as CASSSFGLVTGELFF.